The 32 T cell receptor beta chains reported below all come from one sample, sequenced in a study of blood T cell repertoires in COVID-19. Generated by immunoSEQ multiplex PCR, the TCRdb table keeps only in-frame clones and is missing some. Altogether fewer than 350,000 clones are present, 87% being singletons, with the ten largest covering about 5.7%. The sequenced material came from PBMCs or T cells enriched from blood (not recorded which). The receptors were sampled from a woman between 40 and 55 years old who had recovered from COVID-19.

This clone was picked up one time. V is TRBV27 and J is TRBJ1-4; D gene uncertain. The germline gives CDR1 MNHEY, CDR2 SMNVEV (reference sequence). This CDR3 is 15 amino acids long. Trimming cost V 5 bases and J 0 bases, with 10 bases left between them. CDR3: CASSPTRSTNEKLFF. In nucleotides, the CDR3 is TGTGCCAGCAGTCCCACGAGGTCAACTAATGAAAAACTGTTTTTT.

V is TRBV5-1 and J is TRBJ2-7; possible D gene TRBD1, 6 bases. There are 16 residues in the CDR3. The V end was cut by 4 bases, the J end by 4 bases, with 21 bases between. Germline CDR1 SGHRS, CDR2 YFSETQ. The CDR3 is CASSIQGPLGGYEQYF. CDR3 DNA: TGCGCCAGCAGCATACAGGGACCTTTAGGGGGTTACGAGCAGTACTTC.

The chain combines TRBV3-1 (or the pseudogene TRBV3-2) with TRBJ2-3; D might be TRBD2 (6 bases). The V end was cut by 0 bases, the J end by 5 bases, with 15 bases between. The length of the CDR3 is 16 residues. Germline V gene sequence: CDR1 LGHDT, CDR2 YNNKEL (reference sequence). In DNA, the CDR3 is TGTGCCAGCAGCCAAGAGGGAGGTAGCGGTGGAGATACGCAGTATTTT. Translated, it gives CASSQEGGSGGDTQYF.

This chain joins TRBV6-5 and TRBJ2-7; 8 bases map to TRBD1. This CDR3 contains 15 residues. Germline values: CDR1 MNHEY, CDR2 SVGAGI. The trim removed 2 bases at V and 7 bases at J, leaving 10 bases unmatched. The CDR3 spells CASSYPRDRRGEQYF. The CDR3 bases are TGTGCCAGCAGTTACCCCAGGGACAGGCGAGGGGAGCAGTACTTC.

The chain combines TRBV15 with TRBJ2-3; D perhaps matches TRBD2 (6 bases). The CDR3 contains 13 residues. V shed 7 bases and J shed 0 bases, with 8 bases lying between them. The V gene's germline CDR1 is LNHNV and CDR2 YYDKDF (reference sequence). The CDR3 protein is CATKSGSTDTQYF. CDR3 DNA: TGTGCCACCAAGAGCGGGAGCACAGATACGCAGTATTTT.

J is TRBJ2-1 and V is TRBV5-4; 15 nucleotides line up with TRBD2. CDR3 length: 16 residues. The J segment lost 5 bases and the V segment lost 4 bases, leaving 4 bases of the junction unmatched. The V gene's germline CDR1 is SGHNT and CDR2 YYREEE (reference sequence). The CDR3 here is CASSAGTSGRHNEQFF. The CDR3, as DNA: TGTGCCAGCAGCGCCGGGACTAGCGGGAGGCACAATGAGCAGTTCTTC.

CDR3 residues: CASSYFGRAEGGELFF. The CDR3 nucleotides read TGTGCCAGCAGTTACTTCGGGAGGGCCGAGGGCGGGGAGCTGTTTTTT. The chain recombines TRBV6-2 or TRBV6-3 with TRBJ2-2; 8 nucleotides align to TRBD2. CDR1 MNHEY and CDR2 SVGEGT come from the germline V gene. The CDR3 is 16 residues long. V was pared by 1 base and J by 7 bases, with 8 bases of the junction left unmatched.

The CDR3 loop is CASSRLPDRMAPGYTF. CDR3 coding DNA: TGTGCCAGCAGTCGCCTCCCCGACAGGATGGCCCCTGGCTACACCTTC. The V and J genes are TRBV27 and TRBJ1-2; D perhaps matches TRBD1 (6 bases). Trimming cost V 5 bases and J 7 bases, with 23 bases left between them. This CDR3 spans 16 amino acids. Germline-derived CDR1 and CDR2 are MNHEY and SMNVEV (reference sequence).

J is TRBJ1-5 and V is TRBV6-9, with no clear D. Germline V CDR1 and CDR2: MNHGY, SVAAGI. The CDR3 has 15 residues. V dropped 5 bases and J dropped 7 bases, with 18 bases sitting between them. Written as DNA, the CDR3 is TGTGCCAGCAGTATCCCGACGGAGATTTGCCAGCCCCAGCATTTT. It translates to CASSIPTEICQPQHF.

The V gene is TRBV19, the J gene TRBJ2-2, with 10 bases fitting TRBD1. The V gene's germline CDR1 is LNHDA and CDR2 SQIVND (reference sequence). The trim removed 6 bases at V and 6 bases at J, leaving 10 bases unmatched. CDR3 size: 16 residues. DNA of the CDR3: TGTGCCAGTAGCCGAGGGCCGGGACAGGGGTCCGGGGAGCTGTTTTTT. This sequence encodes CASSRGPGQGSGELFF.

V is TRBV4-2 and J is TRBJ2-2; 8 bases are a match to TRBD1. The CDR3 spans 14 residues. Trimming removed 1 base from V and 9 bases from J; junction bases left unmatched: 4. CDR1 and CDR2 (germline): LGHNA, YNFKEQ. CDR3 protein: CASSQGQGAWELFF. The CDR3 DNA sequence: TGTGCCAGCAGCCAAGGTCAGGGGGCCTGGGAGCTGTTTTTT.

The V gene is TRBV7-3, the J gene TRBJ2-3; 11 nucleotides agree with TRBD1. Trimming cost V 4 bases and J 4 bases; bases outside gene matches: 1. The CDR3 is made up of 14 amino acids. Germline loops: CDR1 SGHTA, CDR2 FQGTGA. CDR3 nucleotide sequence: TGTGCCAGCAGCTCGGGACAGGGGGCAGATACGCAGTATTTT. Its translation: CASSSGQGADTQYF. The complete variable domain, with remaining parts taken from reference TRBV7-3 and TRBJ2-3, reads GAGVSQTPSNKVTEKGKYVELRCDPISGHTALYWYRQSLGQGPEFLIYFQGTGAADDSGLPNDRFFAVRPEGSVSTLKIQRTERGDSAVYLCASSSGQGADTQYFGPGTRLTVL.

The rearrangement links TRBV11-2 to TRBJ1-4; 8 bases line up with TRBD1. Per the germline V gene, CDR1 is SGHAT and CDR2 is FQNNGV. This CDR3 contains 14 residues. Germline trimming cut 1 base from V and 6 bases from J; bases unmatched to any gene: 1. CDR3 protein: CASSLGTGYEKLFF. CDR3 coding DNA: TGTGCCAGCAGCTTAGGGACAGGGTATGAAAAACTGTTTTTT. The complete variable domain, with remaining parts taken from reference TRBV11-2 and TRBJ1-4, reads EAGVAQSPRYKIIEKRQSVAFWCNPISGHATLYWYQQILGQGPKLLIQFQNNGVVDDSQLPKDRFSAERLKGVDSTLKIQPAKLEDSAVYLCASSLGTGYEKLFFGSGTQLSVL.

The chain joins TRBV7-2 to TRBJ2-3; D not certain. The germline gives CDR1 SGHTA, CDR2 FQGNSA. CDR3 length: 15 amino acids. V lost 1 base, J lost 0 bases, and 8 bases lay in between. CDR3 DNA: TGTGCCAGCAGCTTAGAAACACATAGCACAGATACGCAGTATTTT. Translation gives CASSLETHSTDTQYF.

The genes are TRBV7-9 and TRBJ2-3, with TRBD2 matching 7 bases. Per the germline V gene, CDR1 is SEHNR and CDR2 is FQNEAQ (reference sequence). The CDR3 spans 15 residues. J gave up 0 bases and V 5 bases, and 5 bases lay outside the gene matches. CDR3 nucleotide sequence: TGTGCCAGCAGCCCTAGCGGACCGAGCACAGATACGCAGTATTTT. This codes for CASSPSGPSTDTQYF. Combining the CDR3 with reference TRBV7-9 and TRBJ2-3 gives the whole variable domain DTGVSQNPRHKITKRGQNVTFRCDPISEHNRLYWYRQTLGQGPEFLTYFQNEAQLEKSRLLSDRFSAERPKGSFSTLEIQRTEQGDSAMYLCASSPSGPSTDTQYFGPGTRLTVL.

V gene TRBV6-5 combines with J gene TRBJ1-2, with 7 bases fitting TRBD1. The V gene end was trimmed by 6 bases and the J gene end by 8 bases; junction bases not matched to a gene: 9. The CDR3 totals 13 residues. Germline CDR1 is MNHEY and CDR2 is SVGAGI. The CDR3 region is CASSSRGRGGYTF. The CDR3 nucleotides read TGTGCCAGCAGCTCTAGGGGGCGCGGAGGCTACACCTTC.

The chain combines TRBV7-9 with TRBJ1-4; perhaps TRBD1 as D (5 bases). The CDR3 totals 14 residues. V dropped 6 bases and J dropped 4 bases, with 12 bases sitting between them. The V gene's germline CDR1 is SEHNR and CDR2 FQNEAQ (reference sequence). The CDR3, as DNA: TGTGCCAGCAGTCCTAGGGGAGGTAATGAAAAACTGTTTTTT. Translation gives CASSPRGGNEKLFF.

The V call is TRBV4-1, the J call TRBJ2-1; D may be TRBD1 (6 bases). V shed 2 bases and J shed 8 bases, with 19 bases lying between them. This CDR3 region has 16 residues. In germline, CDR1 is MGHRA, CDR2 YSYEKL. The CDR3 bases are TGCGCCAGCAGCCAATCGGAGGTCAGGGGTGTCCATGAGCAGTTCTTC. It encodes CASSQSEVRGVHEQFF.

The chain carries TRBV6-1 and TRBJ2-1; D is unresolved. The CDR3 consists of 16 residues. V gave up 2 bases and J gave up 2 bases, with 13 bases separating them. Germline values: CDR1 MNHNS, CDR2 SASEGT. CDR3 sequence (DNA): TGTGCCAGCAGTGAAATCGGCGCAGCGACCTACAATGAGCAGTTCTTC. Amino acid sequence: CASSEIGAATYNEQFF.

V is TRBV2 and J is TRBJ1-4; D might be TRBD1 (6 bases). V was pared by 6 bases and J by 0 bases, with 11 bases between. Germline loops: CDR1 SNHLY, CDR2 FYNNEI. The CDR3 consists of 15 residues. In DNA form, the CDR3 reads TGTGCCAGCAGGACACAGGGAACAACTAATGAAAAACTGTTTTTT. Residues: CASRTQGTTNEKLFF.

The rearrangement joins TRBV7-9 to TRBJ2-4, with TRBD1 identical over 10 bases. Germline CDR1 is SEHNR and CDR2 is FQNEAQ (reference sequence). The V and J ends lost 5 bases and 9 bases, in that order; junction bases with no gene match: 7. The CDR3 totals 14 residues. This chain's CDR3 is CASSPGQGRFIQYF. In DNA form, the CDR3 reads TGTGCCAGCAGCCCGGGACAGGGGAGGTTCATTCAGTACTTC.

The gene calls are TRBV5-1 and TRBJ2-5; 8 nucleotides align to TRBD2. The length of the CDR3 is 14 residues. CDR1 and CDR2 from the germline V gene are SGHRS and YFSETQ. V trimming: 2 bases; J trimming: 3 bases; junction bases outside the gene matches: 3. CDR3 region: CASSFTSGKETQYF. The CDR3, as DNA: TGCGCCAGCAGCTTCACTAGCGGAAAAGAGACCCAGTACTTC.

The chain joins TRBV4-1 to TRBJ2-7, with 11 bases matching TRBD2. J gave up 7 bases and V 8 bases, and 13 bases lay outside the gene matches. CDR3 size: 15 residues. CDR1 is MGHRA, CDR2 YSYEKL, per germline. The CDR3 loop reads CASSRGLAVPQEQYF. The CDR3 DNA is TGCGCCAGCTCTAGGGGACTAGCGGTCCCACAGGAGCAGTACTTC.

This clone was seen only once. The rearrangement links TRBV28 to TRBJ1-2; a possible D gene is TRBD1 (6 bases). CDR1 is MDHEN and CDR2 is SYDVKM in the germline V gene. V was shortened by 8 bases and J by 5 bases, with 15 bases between the two germline ends. The CDR3 loop spans 13 amino acids. The CDR3 DNA reads TGTGCCAGCCGAGCGGGGGGCAGGTATGGCTACACCTTC. Its translation is CASRAGGRYGYTF.

This clone was seen a single time. The J gene is TRBJ2-3, the V gene TRBV24-1, with a tentative D call TRBD2 (6 bases). V was trimmed by 3 bases and J by 2 bases, leaving 14 bases between them. CDR3 length equals 16 residues. Germline CDR1 reads KGHDR; CDR2 reads SFDVKD. CDR3 DNA sequence: TGTGCCACCAGTGATAGCATAGCGGAGACCACAGATACGCAGTATTTT. Residues: CATSDSIAETTDTQYF.

The chain joins TRBV18 to TRBJ2-7, with TRBD2 matching over 8 bases. Trimming cost V 6 bases and J 6 bases; bases outside gene matches: 13. The germline gives CDR1 KGHSH, CDR2 LQKENI. The CDR3 has 15 amino acids. CDR3 sequence: CASSPIQGTRTEQYF. The DNA of the CDR3 is TGTGCCAGCTCCCCTATTCAAGGGACTAGAACCGAGCAGTACTTC.

In regard to this clone: At one of its ends the junction is not consistent with the germline gene, which may arise from a read error. The DNA for the CDR3 is TGTGCCAGCAGCGGCGGGGGGCTCGCTTTT. Its protein is CASSGGGLAF. The chain recombines TRBV6-6 with TRBJ1-5, with D maybe TRBD1 (6 bases). The CDR3 is made up of 10 amino acids. The germline CDR1 and CDR2 sequences are MNHNY and SVGAGI (reference sequence).

The chain links TRBV28 to TRBJ1-6, with 7 bases that match TRBD1. The CDR3 has 15 residues. Trimming took 2 bases from V and 5 from J; bases not matched to a gene: 3. Germline V lookup: CDR1 MDHEN, CDR2 SYDVKM. CDR3 nucleotides: TGTGCCAGCAGTTTAGGGGGACAGCATAATTCACCCCTCCACTTT. Protein sequence: CASSLGGQHNSPLHF.

The V call is TRBV28, the J call TRBJ1-2, with TRBD1 identical over 8 bases. V shed 4 bases, J shed 7 bases, and the junction held 11 bases outside the gene matches. The CDR3 loop spans 15 amino acids. Germline V gives CDR1 MDHEN, CDR2 SYDVKM. The CDR3 is CASSSPDRGSGGYTF. DNA for the CDR3: TGTGCCAGCAGTTCCCCAGACAGGGGTTCCGGTGGCTACACCTTC.

This clone has just a few counts. CDR3 amino acids: CASKQGEKLFF. For the CDR3, the DNA is TGTGCCAGTAAACAGGGTGAAAAACTGTTTTTT. V usage is TRBV28 and J usage is TRBJ1-4; D is perhaps TRBD1 (6 bases). The CDR3 has 11 amino acids. Trimming cost V 9 bases and J 7 bases, with 9 bases left between them. The germline V gene has CDR1 MDHEN and CDR2 SYDVKM.

The chain links TRBV19 to TRBJ2-2; 10 bases agree with TRBD2. Unmatched junction bases numbered 3, after V lost 4 bases and J lost 4 bases. This CDR3 comprises 15 residues. Germline assignment: CDR1 LNHDA and CDR2 SQIVND (reference sequence). The CDR3 here is CASSTRLAGTGELFF. The CDR3 DNA follows: TGTGCCAGTAGTACAAGACTAGCGGGCACCGGGGAGCTGTTTTTT.

The CDR3 sequence is CASSLASGDFGYTF. CDR3 in DNA: TGTGCCAGTAGTCTGGCCTCCGGGGATTTTGGCTACACCTTC. The chain joins TRBV19 to TRBJ1-2, with unresolved D. Trimming cost V 5 bases and J 7 bases, with 17 bases left between them. The CDR3 totals 14 residues. The V gene's germline CDR1 is LNHDA and CDR2 SQIVND (reference sequence).